A single sample is the source of the 31 T cell receptor beta chains below, sequenced in a study of cytomegalovirus exposure and HLA in healthy donors. The PCR employed 60 Vbeta primers together with 13 Jbeta primers. Clones were sequenced by immunoSEQ multiplex PCR, and TCRdb holds only the in-frame ones, with some missing. Among over 80,000 clones listed, about 81% were seen once. Source material: PBMCs. The source is a woman in her thirties or forties in good health and CMV-seronegative.

The rearrangement uses TRBV6-1 and TRBJ2-7; the match to TRBD1 covers 9 bases. Germline CDR1 reads MNHNS; CDR2 reads SASEGT. The CDR3 spans 15 residues. Trimming took 2 bases from V and 6 from J; bases not matched to a gene: 8. CDR3 loop: CASSETGGNRGEQYF. The DNA of the CDR3 is TGTGCCAGCAGTGAAACAGGGGGCAATCGAGGCGAGCAGTACTTC.

This clone is a singleton in its sample. V is TRBV2 and J is TRBJ2-5; 10 bases are shared with TRBD2. Germline assignment: CDR1 SNHLY and CDR2 FYNNEI. This CDR3 spans 15 amino acids. The V and J ends lost 4 bases and 5 bases, in that order; junction bases with no gene match: 7. CDR3 region: CASSGGAGGGETQYF. The CDR3 nucleotides read TGTGCCAGCAGTGGAGGAGCGGGAGGGGGGGAGACCCAGTACTTC.

Only a few counts were recorded for this clone. The chain uses TRBV10-2 and TRBJ1-5, with 7 positions matching TRBD1. Losses at the gene ends were 7 bases for V and 5 bases for J; bases not matched to a gene: 14. This CDR3 contains 16 residues. Germline V gives CDR1 WSHSY, CDR2 SAAADI. In DNA, the CDR3 is TGCGCCAGCAACCCGAATCACAGGGGTGGGTATCAGCCCCAGCATTTT. Protein sequence: CASNPNHRGGYQPQHF.

The genes are TRBV5-6 and TRBJ1-2; D remains ambiguous. CDR3 length: 14 residues. Between the trimmed V and J ends, which lost 4 bases and 4 bases, there was a span of 14 bases. Germline CDR1 is SGHDT and CDR2 is YYEEEE. The CDR3 DNA reads TGTGCCAGCAGCCTCAAACCGGGAGGCTATGGCTACACCTTC. Its translation is CASSLKPGGYGYTF.

V and J are TRBV11-2 and TRBJ2-1; 8 bases agree with TRBD2. The germline V gene has CDR1 SGHAT and CDR2 FQNNGV. V lost 5 bases to trimming and J lost 3 bases; unmatched junction nucleotides: 9. The CDR3 runs 16 residues. The CDR3 loop is CASSHYGGGNYNEQFF. The CDR3 DNA follows: TGTGCCAGCAGCCATTACGGGGGGGGTAACTACAATGAGCAGTTCTTC.

V and J are TRBV19 and TRBJ1-3, with 7 nucleotides matching TRBD1. The CDR3 loop spans 15 amino acids. Germline V gene sequence: CDR1 LNHDA, CDR2 SQIVND (reference sequence). V lost 4 bases to trimming and J lost 3 bases; unmatched junction nucleotides: 6. The CDR3 sequence is CASSTGTALGNTIYF. The CDR3 DNA reads as TGTGCCAGTAGTACTGGGACAGCGCTTGGAAACACCATATATTTT.

The V and J genes are TRBV28 and TRBJ1-2, with 8 bases that match TRBD1. Looked up from germline, CDR1 is MDHEN and CDR2 is SYDVKM. The trim removed 11 bases at V and 4 bases at J, leaving 12 bases unmatched. The CDR3 runs to 14 residues. The CDR3 loop reads CACARDRIVYGYTF. The CDR3, as DNA: TGTGCCTGCGCCCGGGACAGGATCGTCTATGGCTACACCTTC.

In its sample, this clone was seen a few times. This chain links TRBV6-1 with TRBJ2-7, with 7 bases that match TRBD1. After removal of 1 base from V and 3 bases from J, the junction contained 3 bases not matched to a gene. The CDR3 is 14 amino acids. CDR1 is MNHNS and CDR2 is SASEGT in the germline V gene. CDR3 nucleotides: TGTGCCAGCAGTGAAGGAGGGGGCATCTACGAGCAGTACTTC. Protein: CASSEGGGIYEQYF.

This chain joins TRBV28 and TRBJ2-7, with D tentatively TRBD2 (6 bases). V lost 4 bases to trimming and J lost 2 bases, with 15 bases between them. This CDR3 spans 15 amino acids. Germline values: CDR1 MDHEN, CDR2 SYDVKM. CDR3 in DNA: TGTGCCAGCAGTTATAATAGCGGTGGAGCCTACGAGCAGTACTTC. Translation gives CASSYNSGGAYEQYF.

This clone showed up just a few times. The chain joins TRBV2 to TRBJ1-1; 8 nucleotides match TRBD1. CDR3 length equals 14 residues. Trimming cost V 6 bases and J 0 bases; bases outside gene matches: 3. Germline CDR1 SNHLY, CDR2 FYNNEI. CDR3 bases: TGTGCCAGCAGCGGACAGGGTATGAACACTGAAGCTTTCTTT. Translated: CASSGQGMNTEAFF. The entire variable domain, with the rest obtained from reference TRBV2 and TRBJ1-1, is as follows: EPEVTQTPSHQVTQMGQEVILRCVPISNHLYFYWYRQILGQKVEFLVSFYNNEISEKSEIFDDQFSVERPDGSNFTLKIRSTKLEDSAMYFCASSGQGMNTEAFFGQGTRLTVV.

V gene TRBV30 combines with J gene TRBJ2-7; 13 bases are shared with TRBD2. From germline, CDR1 is GTSNPN and CDR2 SVGIG (reference sequence). V shed 1 base and J 6 bases; nucleotides not matched to a gene: 9. The CDR3 sequence is 16 residues long. This chain's CDR3 is CAWSGGLAGVFGEQYF. CDR3 nucleotides: TGTGCCTGGAGTGGAGGACTAGCGGGAGTTTTTGGCGAGCAGTACTTC. The whole variable domain, remainder taken from reference TRBV30 and TRBJ2-7, is SQTIHQWPATLVQPVGSPLSLECTVEGTSNPNLYWYRQAAGRGLQLLFYSVGIGQISSEVPQNLSASRPQDRQFILSSKKLLLSDSGFYLCAWSGGLAGVFGEQYFGPGTRLTVT.

The chain uses TRBV7-6 and TRBJ1-1; 7 nucleotides match TRBD1. This CDR3 has 13 residues. CDR1 and CDR2 (germline): SGHVS, FNYEAQ. The ends lost 2 bases at V and 4 bases at J; junction bases unmatched: 1. Here the CDR3 DNA reads TGTGCCAGCAGCTTAAGGGGGCCCACTGAAGCTTTCTTT. Protein: CASSLRGPTEAFF.

The chain employs TRBV29-1 and TRBJ2-7; 9 nucleotides agree with TRBD2. The trim removed 4 bases at V and 2 bases at J, leaving 18 bases unmatched. Germline V gives CDR1 SQVTM, CDR2 ANQGSEA. The CDR3 contains 18 residues. Here the CDR3 reads CSVVVGGLADWRAYEQYF. CDR3 nucleotide sequence: TGCAGCGTTGTGGTGGGGGGACTAGCTGATTGGCGGGCCTACGAGCAGTACTTC.

This rearrangement joins TRBV7-2 to TRBJ2-7, with TRBD2 matching 9 bases. This CDR3 comprises 13 residues. From germline, CDR1 is SGHTA and CDR2 FQGNSA. With V trimmed by 8 bases and J by 3 bases, 5 bases remained unmatched. DNA for the CDR3: TGTGCCAGCGTATCGACTAGCGGCTACGAGCAGTACTTC. It yields the protein CASVSTSGYEQYF.

The V gene is TRBV29-1, the J gene TRBJ2-6, with 7 positions matching TRBD2. The CDR3 sequence is 18 residues long. The ends lost 7 bases at V and 0 bases at J; junction bases unmatched: 15. The germline V gene encodes CDR1 SQVTM and CDR2 ANQGSEA. The CDR3 nucleotides are TGCAGCGCCGCCGGAGCCAGCGGGACCTCCTCTGGGGCCAACGTCCTGACTTTC. This gives the protein CSAAGASGTSSGANVLTF.

The chain employs TRBV9 and TRBJ2-7, with D perhaps matching TRBD2 (6 bases). The CDR3 totals 16 residues. Germline V gene data show CDR1 as SGDLS and CDR2 as YYNGEE. V lost 4 bases to trimming and J lost 0 bases, with 17 bases between them. The CDR3 region has the DNA TGTGCCAGCAGCTTGGGGGGTGGCGGCTTCTCCTACGAGCAGTACTTC. This encodes CASSLGGGGFSYEQYF. The full variable domain, in which reference TRBV9 and TRBJ2-7 provide the parts outside the CDR3, is DSGVTQTPKHLITATGQRVTLRCSPRSGDLSVYWYQQSLDQGLQFLIQYYNGEERAKGNILERFSAQQFPDLHSELNLSSLELGDSALYFCASSLGGGGFSYEQYFGPGTRLTVT.

In the case of this clone: This CDR3 is also generated by other DNA sequences in the sample. This chain joins TRBV7-9 and TRBJ2-3; possibly TRBD1 for D (6 bases). Germline V gene sequence: CDR1 SEHNR, CDR2 FQNEAQ (reference sequence). This CDR3 is built from 16 residues. Deletions cut 4 bases from V and 6 bases from J, with 20 bases between. The CDR3 nucleotides read TGTGCCAGCAGCTCGACTCACAGGGCTTCGAGGGATACGCAGTATTTT. This encodes CASSSTHRASRDTQYF.

The rearrangement joins TRBV10-2 to TRBJ2-7; TRBD2 matches 12 bases. The germline V gene encodes CDR1 WSHSY and CDR2 SAAADI. Germline trimming cut 5 bases from V and 4 bases from J; bases unmatched to any gene: 6. The length of the CDR3 is 15 residues. As DNA, the CDR3 is TGCGCCAGCAGTCCGACTAGCGGGAGACGGTACGAGCAGTACTTC. It specifies CASSPTSGRRYEQYF.

The CDR3 bases are TGTGCCAGCAGTTATCGGGGTCCTTCCTACGAGCAGTACTTC. It translates to CASSYRGPSYEQYF. This chain uses TRBV27 with TRBJ2-7; D perhaps matches TRBD2 (5 bases). This CDR3 contains 14 residues. Deletions cut 4 bases from V and 1 base from J, with 11 bases between. Looked up from germline, CDR1 is MNHEY and CDR2 is SMNVEV (reference sequence).

This chain connects TRBV27 to TRBJ2-7; D not resolved. This CDR3 contains 12 residues. Deletions cut 4 bases from V and 1 base from J, with 5 bases between. Germline CDR1 reads MNHEY; CDR2 reads SMNVEV (reference sequence). CDR3 amino acids: CASSSPSYEQYF. DNA of the CDR3: TGTGCCAGCAGTTCTCCGTCCTACGAGCAGTACTTC.

Concerning this clone: The identical CDR3 is also encoded by other nucleotide sequences in the sample. V is TRBV28 and J is TRBJ1-1; TRBD1 matches at 8 bases. This CDR3 has 14 amino acids. Germline trimming cut 3 bases from V and 2 bases from J; bases unmatched to any gene: 2. CDR1 MDHEN and CDR2 SYDVKM come from the germline V gene. CDR3 amino acids: CASSFQGANTEAFF. The CDR3 DNA follows: TGTGCCAGCAGTTTCCAGGGGGCTAACACTGAAGCTTTCTTT.

The rearrangement uses TRBV28 and TRBJ1-5; unclear D gene. The CDR3 is 11 residues long. The germline V gene has CDR1 MDHEN and CDR2 SYDVKM. The V gene lost 6 bases and the J gene lost 7 bases, with 7 bases spanning the gap. This CDR3 is CASSPSQPQHF. The CDR3 coding sequence is TGTGCCAGCAGCCCTTCCCAGCCCCAGCATTTT.

The rearrangement uses TRBV19 and TRBJ1-4, with 7 bases fitting TRBD1. Germline V CDR1 and CDR2: LNHDA, SQIVND (reference sequence). This CDR3 has 16 amino acids. V trimming: 3 bases; J trimming: 5 bases; junction bases outside the gene matches: 9. The CDR3 region has the DNA TGTGCCAGTAGTATTTTCGCCGGGACAGTCAATGAAAAACTGTTTTTT. Its protein is CASSIFAGTVNEKLFF.

The chain employs TRBV11-3 and TRBJ2-3, with TRBD2 matching over 9 bases. CDR1 and CDR2 from the germline V gene are SGHNT and YENEEA. The J segment lost 5 bases and the V segment lost 3 bases, leaving 6 bases of the junction unmatched. The CDR3 runs 15 residues. The CDR3 protein is CASSLGGRAQDTQYF. CDR3 nucleotide sequence: TGTGCCAGCAGCTTGGGCGGGAGGGCCCAAGATACGCAGTATTTT.

V usage is TRBV7-9 and J usage is TRBJ2-5; 7 bases are a match to TRBD1. CDR1 and CDR2 from the germline V gene are SEHNR and FQNEAQ (reference sequence). V dropped 9 bases and J dropped 4; count of bases not matched to a gene: 14. The CDR3 runs 15 residues. The CDR3 DNA reads TGTGCCAGTCTACGATACAGGGGACGGGGAGAGACCCAGTACTTC. It encodes CASLRYRGRGETQYF.

This chain uses TRBV7-8 with TRBJ1-1, with 12 bases identical to TRBD1. The CDR3 totals 15 residues. The germline gives CDR1 SGHVS, CDR2 FQNEAQ. Losses at the gene ends were 7 bases for V and 10 bases for J; bases not matched to a gene: 13. CDR3 protein: CASNPGQGASYSAFF. Written as DNA, the CDR3 is TGTGCCAGCAACCCGGGACAGGGGGCCTCTTACTCAGCTTTCTTT.

The V call is TRBV16, the J call TRBJ1-2, with unresolved D. Between the trimmed V and J ends, which lost 0 bases and 8 bases, there was a span of 10 bases. Germline V gene data show CDR1 as KGHSY and CDR2 as FQNENV. The CDR3 loop spans 13 amino acids. The CDR3 protein is CASSQSEAQGYTF. For the CDR3, the DNA is TGTGCCAGCAGCCAATCGGAAGCGCAGGGCTACACCTTC.

J is TRBJ1-6 and V is TRBV28, with D possibly TRBD1 on 5 matching bases. The V end lost 6 bases, the J end lost 0 bases, and 15 bases lay between the germline ends. The CDR3 runs 17 residues. Germline V lookup: CDR1 MDHEN, CDR2 SYDVKM. The CDR3 sequence is CASRHGGASSYNSPLHF. In DNA, the CDR3 is TGTGCCAGCAGGCATGGTGGGGCAAGCTCCTATAATTCACCCCTCCACTTT.

The rearrangement uses TRBV12-5 and TRBJ2-2; weak D call: TRBD2 (5 bases). Germline V gene data show CDR1 as LGHNT and CDR2 as FRNRAP. The CDR3 is 16 residues long. V was shortened by 1 base and J by 6 bases, with 15 bases between the two germline ends. The CDR3 reads CASGLDPGRVPGELFF. In nucleotides, the CDR3 is TGTGCTAGTGGTTTGGATCCGGGAAGAGTCCCCGGGGAGCTGTTTTTT. Using reference TRBV12-5 and TRBJ2-2 for the parts outside the CDR3, the full variable domain is DARVTQTPRHKVTEMGQEVTMRCQPILGHNTVFWYRQTMMQGLELLAYFRNRAPLDDSGMPKDRFSAEMPDATLATLKIQPSEPRDSAVYFCASGLDPGRVPGELFFGEGSRLTVL.

The table lists this clone with many counts. This sequence joins TRBV13 and TRBJ2-7; perhaps TRBD2 as D (6 bases). V lost 0 bases and J lost 8, with 17 bases in between. The CDR3 consists of 15 residues. Germline V gene sequence: CDR1 PRHDT, CDR2 FYEKMQ (reference sequence). The chain's CDR3 is CASSLGTSLLDQQYF. The CDR3 DNA reads as TGTGCCAGCAGCTTAGGTACTAGCCTTCTGGATCAGCAGTACTTC.

This sequence joins TRBV7-9 and TRBJ2-7; 9 bases align to TRBD1. Germline V gives CDR1 SEHNR, CDR2 FQNEAQ (reference sequence). This CDR3 has 14 residues. V was pared by 5 bases and J by 4 bases, with 6 bases of the junction left unmatched. The chain's CDR3 is CASSERTGVYEQYF. The CDR3 nucleotides read TGTGCCAGCAGCGAAAGGACAGGGGTTTACGAGCAGTACTTC.